This TCR beta chain is from a study of T cell responses to AZD1222 COVID-19 vaccine. Overall study findings and caveats: Reports say nearly half of spike-specific TCRs go after unmutated variant regions. At baseline, just 6 or 7 AZD1222 recipients tested seropositive. The donors showed a predominance of white British ancestry and of females, with possible underestimation of clonal diversity.

Trimming cost V 0 bases and J 4 bases, with 13 bases left between them. The germline gives CDR1 SGHKS, CDR2 YYEKEE (reference sequence). The CDR3 runs to 15 residues. In regard to this clone: Its antigen is undetermined.

TCRdb's table, derived via immunoSEQ multiplex PCR, lists solely in-frame clones and lacks some. The table has tens of thousands of clones, around 86% seen once; the top ten hold 24%. The sequence was obtained from an adult in good health. Here the sequenced sample was peripheral blood, taken on day 0 of AZD1222 vaccination. V gene TRBV5-5 combines with J gene TRBJ1-2; D ambiguous. DNA of the CDR3: TGTGCCAGCAGCTTGGAAGGTGGGAGCGGCTATGGCTACACCTTC. Translation gives CASSLEGGSGYGYTF.